The clone carrying this T cell receptor beta chain was counted between two and nine times. Antigen: not known. The data were taken from a study of cytotoxic CD8 clonotypes in ibrutinib-treated CLL. Study summary: Responses comprised approximately 24 partial and 2 complete; at median approximately six years, roughly 14 remained remitted and about twelve progressed. Study results and limitations: Sustained-remission patients were sampled at one set of times and progressing patients at different ones. Starting clonality was above that of age-matched healthy donors and tracked circulating CD8+ T-cell counts.

Assay used: immunoSEQ multiplex PCR; TCRdb lists only in-frame clones, some missing. Of about 84,000 clones listed, about 86% are singletons. The specimen comprised PBMCs, sampled before ibrutinib treatment. This clonotype originated in a human donor with chronic lymphocytic leukemia.

CDR3 region: CASSQVAAGGGSTDTQYF. CDR3 bases: TGCGCCAGCAGCCAAGTCGCCGCGGGGGGCGGGAGTACAGATACGCAGTATTTT. The chain uses TRBV4-1 and TRBJ2-3, with 8 positions matching TRBD2. V shed 1 base, J shed 3 bases, and the junction held 12 bases outside the gene matches. CDR3 size: 18 residues. The germline V gene encodes CDR1 MGHRA and CDR2 YSYEKL.